The 22 T cell receptor beta chains given below trace back to one sample, sequenced in a study of T cells in Graves' hyperthyroidism and ophthalmopathy. Amplified regions were TCR beta CDR3 sequences from RNA transcripts. The HTBI primer set drove a first-round RT-PCR of the TCR CDR3. Each CDR3 protein gets one entry after TCRdb re-called the multiplex PCR reads with MiXCR. The table lists a few hundred thousand distinct CDR3 sequences, 15% to 18% of them singletons. What was sequenced was blood. Receptor source: a woman aged 25 to 39 with Graves' hyperthyroidism.

Many counts were recorded for this clonotype. The chain joins TRBV10-3 to TRBJ2-7; a weak D match, TRBD2 (5 bases). The V end was cut by 6 bases, the J end by 5 bases, with 14 bases between. The CDR3 loop spans 13 amino acids. Per germline, CDR1 ENHRY and CDR2 SYGVKD. In nucleotides, the CDR3 is TGTGCCATCAGACCAGACCCGACTAACGAGCAGTACTTC. Protein product: CAIRPDPTNEQYF.

The chain recombines TRBV27 with TRBJ2-7; 10 nucleotides match TRBD2. The CDR3 totals 15 residues. Germline CDR1 is MNHEY and CDR2 is SMNVEV (reference sequence). Losses at the gene ends were 0 bases for V and 3 bases for J; bases not matched to a gene: 2. CDR3 residues: CASSLSVAGGYEQYF. The CDR3 DNA sequence: TGTGCCAGCAGTTTATCGGTAGCGGGAGGCTACGAGCAGTACTTC.

The chain carries TRBV12-3 or TRBV12-4 and TRBJ2-7, with a tentative D call TRBD2 (6 bases). V lost 6 bases, J lost 3 bases, and 30 bases lay in between. CDR3 length equals 19 residues. CDR3 in amino acids: CASSALFLGGDSRNYEQYF. CDR3 in DNA: TGTGCCAGCAGCGCTTTGTTCCTGGGGGGAGACAGTCGGAACTACGAGCAGTACTTC.

In its sample, this clonotype ranks as large. This chain connects TRBV4-1 to TRBJ1-6; possibly TRBD1 for D (6 bases). The length of the CDR3 is 13 residues. The germline V gene has CDR1 MGHRA and CDR2 YSYEKL. V was clipped by 6 bases and J by 7 bases, with 10 bases between them. CDR3 DNA sequence: TGCGCCAGCAGGGACAGCGGGAATTCACCCCTCCACTTT. This gives the protein CASRDSGNSPLHF.

The sample holds many counts of this clonotype. The CDR3 loop reads CASSLPDRAETQYF. The CDR3 DNA follows: TGTGCCAGCAGTTTGCCGGACAGGGCAGAGACCCAGTACTTC. The V call is TRBV28, the J call TRBJ2-5; 8 bases match TRBD1. J gave up 4 bases and V 3 bases, and 4 bases lay outside the gene matches. This CDR3 is 14 amino acids long. Germline V gene data show CDR1 as MDHEN and CDR2 as SYDVKM.

In its sample, this clonotype was seen many times. This chain links TRBV12-3 or TRBV12-4 with TRBJ2-1, with 9 bases matching TRBD2. The ends lost 1 base at V and 5 bases at J; junction bases unmatched: 3. The CDR3 length is 15 residues. CDR3 nucleotides: TGTGCCAGCAGTTTAGTGGGACTAGCACACAATGAGCAGTTCTTC. Its protein product is CASSLVGLAHNEQFF.

This clonotype was seen a few times. The chain recombines TRBV6-2 or TRBV6-3 with TRBJ2-7; D is possibly TRBD1 (5 bases). This CDR3 is built from 11 residues. The V gene lost 9 bases and the J gene lost 3 bases, with 9 bases spanning the gap. CDR1 is MNHEY, CDR2 SVGEGT, per germline. CDR3: CASDSYYEQYF. DNA for the CDR3: TGTGCCAGTGACAGTTACTACGAGCAGTACTTC.

The chain couples TRBV24-1 to TRBJ2-1; no clear D gene. This CDR3 contains 13 residues. Trimming removed 10 bases from V and 2 bases from J, with 11 bases in between. CDR1 KGHDR and CDR2 SFDVKD come from the germline V gene. CDR3 amino acids: CATSSVAYNEQFF. The DNA of the CDR3 is TGTGCCACGAGCAGCGTAGCCTACAATGAGCAGTTCTTC.

This clonotype was counted many times. The chain has TRBV20-1 and TRBJ2-1; 10 bases are shared with TRBD2. CDR1 and CDR2 from the germline V gene are DFQATT and SNEGSKA (reference sequence). CDR3 length: 15 residues. V gave up 0 bases and J gave up 4 bases; unmatched junction bases: 3. Here the CDR3 reads CSARDRAGGYNEQFF. For the CDR3, the DNA is TGCAGTGCTAGAGATCGAGCGGGAGGGTACAATGAGCAGTTCTTC.

At least ten counts were recorded for this clonotype. The chain recombines TRBV6-1 with TRBJ1-1; D unclear. Germline-derived CDR1 and CDR2 are MNHNS and SASEGT. V lost 1 base to trimming and J lost 1 base, with 7 bases between them. The CDR3 length is 14 residues. CDR3: CASSEVSENTEAFF. DNA for the CDR3: TGTGCCAGCAGTGAAGTCTCAGAGAACACTGAAGCTTTCTTT.

This clonotype came up many times. CDR3 loop: CASSPGPGTLTDTQYF. The CDR3 region has the DNA TGTGCCAGCTCACCAGGCCCAGGGACTCTGACAGATACGCAGTATTTT. J is TRBJ2-3 and V is TRBV18; D might be TRBD2 (6 bases). CDR1 and CDR2 (germline): KGHSH, LQKENI. The CDR3 runs to 16 residues. V was cut by 2 bases and J by 3 bases, with 15 bases left in between.

The V gene is TRBV30, the J gene TRBJ2-7, with 12 bases identical to TRBD2. CDR1 is GTSNPN, CDR2 SVGIG, per germline (reference sequence). Trimming removed 5 bases from V and 4 bases from J; junction bases left unmatched: 6. This CDR3 has 14 amino acids. The CDR3 spells CAWSSGRALYEQYF. In DNA form, the CDR3 reads TGTGCCTGGTCTAGCGGGAGGGCCTTATACGAGCAGTACTTC. The full variable domain, its missing parts supplied by reference TRBV30 and TRBJ2-7, is SQTIHQWPATLVQPVGSPLSLECTVEGTSNPNLYWYRQAAGRGLQLLFYSVGIGQISSEVPQNLSASRPQDRQFILSSKKLLLSDSGFYLCAWSSGRALYEQYFGPGTRLTVT.

In this sample, this clonotype turned up a few times. The chain carries TRBV14 and TRBJ1-5, with unresolved D. Trimming removed 1 base from V and 8 bases from J, with 6 bases in between. Germline V gene sequence: CDR1 SGHDN, CDR2 FVKESK. The CDR3 is 12 residues long. The CDR3 here is CASSQGRKPQHF. CDR3 coding DNA: TGTGCCAGCAGCCAAGGGCGGAAGCCCCAGCATTTT.

This clonotype was detected ten times or more. DNA of the CDR3: TGTGCCAGCAGTTTTCAGGGGCCGAACACTGAAGCTTTCTTT. It translates to CASSFQGPNTEAFF. The gene calls are TRBV27 and TRBJ1-1; possible D gene TRBD1, 6 bases. V shed 3 bases and J shed 1 base, with 9 bases lying between them. The CDR3 consists of 14 residues. The germline CDR1 and CDR2 sequences are MNHEY and SMNVEV (reference sequence).

J is TRBJ2-1 and V is TRBV4-3; D ambiguous. Trimming removed 0 bases at V and 2 bases at J, with 8 bases between. This CDR3 comprises 15 residues. Germline assignment: CDR1 LGHNA and CDR2 YSLEER. The CDR3 here is CASSQENWAYNEQFF. CDR3 coding DNA: TGCGCCAGCAGCCAAGAGAACTGGGCCTACAATGAGCAGTTCTTC.

This clonotype came up many times. V gene TRBV28 combines with J gene TRBJ1-4; D may be TRBD1 (6 bases). Germline V lookup: CDR1 MDHEN, CDR2 SYDVKM. The length of the CDR3 is 13 residues. The V end was cut by 7 bases, the J end by 6 bases, with 12 bases between. The CDR3 here is CASNQGYDEKLFF. In nucleotides, the CDR3 is TGTGCCAGCAATCAGGGGTACGATGAAAAACTGTTTTTT.

As to this clonotype: A much larger clone lies one base from this, so it may be a read error. The chain uses TRBV30 and TRBJ2-7; 7 bases align to TRBD1. This CDR3 region has 11 residues. With V trimmed by 5 bases and J by 5 bases, 3 bases remained unmatched. The germline V gene encodes CDR1 GTSNPN and CDR2 SVGIG (reference sequence). CDR3 nucleotide sequence: TGTGCCTGGGGGACAGCCCACGAGCAGTACTTC. Amino acids: CAWGTAHEQYF.

This clonotype occurred many times. The chain recombines TRBV5-1 with TRBJ1-5; weak D call: TRBD1 (5 bases). CDR1 and CDR2 (germline): SGHRS, YFSETQ. This CDR3 comprises 15 residues. The V end was cut by 0 bases, the J end by 8 bases, with 15 bases between. The chain's CDR3 is CASSLDGDPLKPQHF. The CDR3, as DNA: TGCGCCAGCAGCTTGGATGGGGACCCCCTTAAGCCCCAGCATTTT.

The chain joins TRBV7-6 to TRBJ2-3, with TRBD2 identical over 10 bases. The V segment lost 4 bases and the J segment 4 bases; nucleotides outside the gene matches: 14. CDR3 length: 18 amino acids. Germline values: CDR1 SGHVS, CDR2 FNYEAQ. Here the CDR3 reads CASSYGPIAGGRADTQYF. CDR3 sequence (DNA): TGTGCCAGCAGCTACGGACCTATAGCGGGAGGTCGGGCAGATACGCAGTATTTT. Drawing the rest from reference TRBV7-6 and TRBJ2-3, the complete variable domain is GAGVSQSPRYKVTKRGQDVALRCDPISGHVSLYWYRQALGQGPEFLTYFNYEAQQDKSGLPNDRFSAERPEGSISTLTIQRTEQRDSAMYRCASSYGPIAGGRADTQYFGPGTRLTVL.

Ten or more counts support this clonotype. The chain recombines TRBV29-1 with TRBJ2-1; the match to TRBD2 covers 10 bases. This CDR3 region has 14 residues. Germline CDR1 SQVTM, CDR2 ANQGSEA. The trim removed 6 bases at V and 6 bases at J, leaving 8 bases unmatched. CDR3 in amino acids: CSVLGLAEFNEQFF. CDR3 DNA: TGCAGCGTCCTCGGACTAGCGGAGTTCAATGAGCAGTTCTTC.

This clonotype was seen more than once but under ten times. This chain joins TRBV11-2 and TRBJ1-1; D unresolved. The germline CDR1 and CDR2 sequences are SGHAT and FQNNGV. CDR3 length: 18 amino acids. V was clipped by 2 bases and J by 0 bases, with 19 bases between them. The CDR3 sequence is CASSLLGYGRAMNTEAFF. In DNA form, the CDR3 reads TGTGCCAGCAGCTTATTAGGATACGGGAGGGCCATGAACACTGAAGCTTTCTTT.

This clonotype has a count of ten or more. The V call is TRBV20-1, the J call TRBJ2-7; 8 nucleotides align to TRBD2. The germline V gene encodes CDR1 DFQATT and CDR2 SNEGSKA (reference sequence). Trimming cost V 2 bases and J 5 bases; bases outside gene matches: 8. CDR3 size: 14 residues. The DNA of the CDR3 is TGCAGTGCTAGACAGAGCGGGAGTAGGAACGAGCAGTACTTC. This gives the protein CSARQSGSRNEQYF.